This TCR beta chain was recovered during a study of blood T cell repertoires in COVID-19. In the study overall: Samples taken during acute and convalescent COVID-19 were collected in the United States, Italy and Spain.

This study enrolled people aged about 18 to 90 from 20 to 25 US geographic areas. Participants' own reports of clinical history determined their cohort assignment. Authors' methods: Researchers report that nucleated cell counts were estimated from reference gene primer amplification. Generated by immunoSEQ multiplex PCR, the TCRdb table keeps only in-frame clones and is missing some. From that table come the V and J calls and clone size; the DNA was used to work out D and trimming. Counted here are 110,000 to 150,000 clones, approximately 81% occurring once; the ten biggest clones make up about 5.5%. V dropped 2 bases and J dropped 2; count of bases not matched to a gene: 6. The CDR3 loop spans 16 amino acids. The germline V gene encodes CDR1 MNHNY and CDR2 SVGAGI (reference sequence).

The sequence derives from a man aged 35 to 55 with acute COVID-19. The sequencing sample was made of PBMCs or T cells enriched from blood (not recorded which). The chain joins TRBV6-6 to TRBJ2-7, with TRBD1 matching over 10 bases. CDR3 nucleotides: TGTGCCAGCAGTTACACAAACGGACAGGGGGCCTACGAGCAGTACTTC. Its translation is CASSYTNGQGAYEQYF.